Below, 5 T cell receptor beta chains from the same sample are listed, as sequenced in a study of spatial heterogeneity in lung cancer. Time point given: sample taken at primary tumor resection. TCRdb re-derived calls from the 5' RACE reads in MiXCR, one entry per CDR3 protein. The table lists tens of thousands of distinct CDR3 sequences, under 7.5% of them singletons. The sample was PBMCs, taken at surgery. These receptors all stem from a female donor with early-stage non-small cell lung cancer.

This clonotype was seen repeatedly, ten times or more. The J gene is TRBJ2-4, the V gene TRBV3-1, with TRBD2 as a possible D gene (6 bases). Trimming took 5 bases from V and 2 from J, leaving 25 bases between them. CDR3 length: 19 residues. Per the germline V gene, CDR1 is LGHDT and CDR2 is YNNKEL (reference sequence). The CDR3 bases are TGTGCCAGCAGCGAAGGAGGGCCACGAGTTGTGGTTTCCAAAAACATTCAGTACTTC. This gives the protein CASSEGGPRVVVSKNIQYF.

The table lists this clonotype with many counts. The chain combines TRBV9 with TRBJ2-1, with D perhaps matching TRBD2 (6 bases). Germline CDR1 and CDR2: SGDLS and YYNGEE. The CDR3 has 14 residues. V was cut by 2 bases and J by 9 bases, with 15 bases left in between. The CDR3 region has the DNA TGTGCCAGCAGCGTGGAGGGCGTCGAGGGTGAGCAGTTCTTC. Amino acids: CASSVEGVEGEQFF. Full variable domain (remainder filled in from reference TRBV9 and TRBJ2-1): DSGVTQTPKHLITATGQRVTLRCSPRSGDLSVYWYQQSLDQGLQFLIQYYNGEERAKGNILERFSAQQFPDLHSELNLSSLELGDSALYFCASSVEGVEGEQFFGPGTRLTVL.

This clonotype has more than one count but fewer than ten. The chain joins TRBV7-8 to TRBJ2-1; 7 nucleotides agree with TRBD1. V dropped 5 bases and J dropped 0; count of bases not matched to a gene: 7. The CDR3 runs 16 residues. Germline CDR1 reads SGHVS; CDR2 reads FQNEAQ. The CDR3 sequence: CASSPGTVSSYNEQFF. The CDR3 nucleotides are TGTGCCAGCAGCCCTGGGACAGTTAGCTCCTACAATGAGCAGTTCTTC.

The table lists this clonotype with many counts. The V and J genes are TRBV4-2 and TRBJ1-1, with D perhaps matching TRBD1 (5 bases). CDR1 and CDR2 from the germline V gene are LGHNA and YNFKEQ. V was cut by 0 bases and J by 4 bases, with 15 bases left in between. The CDR3 totals 16 residues. The CDR3 region has the DNA TGTGCCAGCAGCCAAGATCAAGGGGCACAGGCCACTGAAGCTTTCTTT. Its protein is CASSQDQGAQATEAFF.

This clonotype has ten or more counts. In nucleotides, the CDR3 is TGCGCCAGCAGCCAGATGTCCTTCACTGAAGCTTTCTTT. Its protein product is CASSQMSFTEAFF. The gene calls are TRBV5-1 and TRBJ1-1; unclear D gene. The CDR3 has 13 residues. The ends were cut back, 4 bases at V and 4 bases at J, with 11 bases in the middle. CDR1 SGHRS and CDR2 YFSETQ come from the germline V gene.